This paragraph reports one TCR beta chain. Its antigen is still unknown. This entry is derived from a study of cytomegalovirus exposure and HLA in healthy donors. Study-wide findings and caveats: Most subjects' HLA-A and HLA-B alleles were reportedly predicted from TCR beta sequences. Cytomegalovirus-associated TCR beta chains were listed, numbering some 150. More clonal expansion characterized HLA-associated TCR beta chains than equally common others in a later analysis.

The CDR3 has 14 amino acids. Germline CDR1 ENHRY, CDR2 SYGVKD. V lost 0 bases, J lost 9 bases, and 12 bases lay in between. Primers included in the PCR were 60 Vbeta and 13 Jbeta primers. Assay: immunoSEQ multiplex PCR; the TCRdb copy retains only in-frame clones and omits some. Found here are over 100,000 clones, 50% to 65% of them singletons; the top ten hold less than 12%. What was sequenced was PBMCs. This TCR was recovered from a man between 35 and 55 years old in good health and CMV-seropositive. The chain joins TRBV10-3 to TRBJ2-1; D possibly corresponds to TRBD1 (5 bases). The CDR3 coding sequence is TGTGCCATCAGTGAGTCGACAGCCTGGGGTGAGCAGTTCTTC. It yields the protein CAISESTAWGEQFF.